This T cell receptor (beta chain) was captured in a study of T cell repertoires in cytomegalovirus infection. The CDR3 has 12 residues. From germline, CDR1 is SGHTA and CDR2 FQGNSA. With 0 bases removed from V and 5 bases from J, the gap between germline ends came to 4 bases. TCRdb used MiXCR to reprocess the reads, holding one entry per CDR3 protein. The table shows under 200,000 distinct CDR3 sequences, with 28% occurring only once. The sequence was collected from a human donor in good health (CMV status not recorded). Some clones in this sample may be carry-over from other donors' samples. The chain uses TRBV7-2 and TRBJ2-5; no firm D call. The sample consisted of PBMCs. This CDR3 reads CASSLADETQYF. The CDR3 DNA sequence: TGTGCCAGCAGCTTAGCCGATGAGACCCAGTACTTC. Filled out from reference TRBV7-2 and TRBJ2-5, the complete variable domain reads GAGVSQSPSNKVTEKGKDVELRCDPISGHTALYWYRQSLGQGLEFLIYFQGNSAPDKSGLPSDRFSAERTGGSVSTLTIQRTQQEDSAVYLCASSLADETQYFGPGTRLLVL.